A selection of T cell receptor beta chains follows, all from one sample in a study of metastatic and nonmetastatic thyroid tumors. TCRdb re-analyzed the PCR reads through MiXCR. The data contain 20,000 to 25,000 clones, about 15% of them seen just once; the ten biggest clones take up about 14%. Sequencing was carried out using tumor tissue. These receptors all come from a female donor with papillary thyroid cancer or a benign thyroid nodule (not recorded which). Some clones in this sample may be carry-over from other donors' samples. Both conserved end residues are part of each CDR3. D genes are given only for firm matches. The listing skips clone size in some rows; elsewhere it reads once, few, many or a size class.

D	V	size	J	DNA	CDR3
-	TRBV20-1	many	TRBJ2-3	TGCAGTGCTCGGTTAGGGAGCACAGATACGCAGTATTTT	CSARLGSTDTQYF
-	TRBV28	few	TRBJ2-1	TGTGCCAGCAGTCTCGCTTGGGTGGATGAGCAGTTCTTC	CASSLAWVDEQFF
TRBD2	TRBV20-1	-	TRBJ2-7	TGCAGTGCTCACTACCGGAGGTCTAGCGGGACATACGAGCAGTACTTC	CSAHYRRSSGTYEQYF
-	TRBV2	-	TRBJ2-6	TGTGCCAGCAGTGAAACAGTTCACGGGTCTACCACCTCTGGGGCCAACGTCCTGACTTTC	CASSETVHGSTTSGANVLTF
-	TRBV29-1	many	TRBJ2-1	TGCAGCGTTGAAGATTGGACTAAGAGGGATGAGCAGTTCTTC	CSVEDWTKRDEQFF
-	TRBV20-1	-	TRBJ1-1	TGCAGTTCCCAGATGCGCAGTATGAACACTGAATCTTTCTTT	CSSQMRSMNTESFF
-	TRBV20-1	many	TRBJ1-4	TGCAGTGCTAGATCGGGGGGGACTAATGAAAAACTGTTTTTT	CSARSGGTNEKLFF
-	TRBV4-2	many	TRBJ2-3	TGTGCCAGCAGCCAAGGGCAAACTAGCACAGATACGCAGTATTTT	CASSQGQTSTDTQYF
TRBD2	TRBV7-2	many	TRBJ2-1	TGTGCCAGCAGCTTAGGGGTAGCGGGAGAAGGTGAGCAGTTCTTC	CASSLGVAGEGEQFF
-	TRBV12-3/TRBV12-4	-	TRBJ2-6	TGTGCCAGCAGTTTTGTGCCTGGGGCCAACGTCCCGACTTTC	CASSFVPGANVPTF
-	TRBV9	many	TRBJ2-6	TGTGCCAGCAGCGTGGCGGTGGTGGGGGCTGGGGCCAACGTCCTGACTTTC	CASSVAVVGAGANVLTF
-	TRBV6-1	many	TRBJ2-6	TGTGCCAGCACCCAGGGCTCTGGGGCCAACGTCCTGACTTTC	CASTQGSGANVLTF
TRBD1	TRBV9	many	TRBJ2-3	TGTGCCAGCAGCTCCGCCGGGACAGGGGCAGATACGCAGTATTTT	CASSSAGTGADTQYF
-	TRBV6-1	medium-sized	TRBJ2-7	TGTGCCAGCAGTGAACAGGAACGATACGAGCAGTACTTC	CASSEQERYEQYF
-	TRBV12-5	many	TRBJ2-3	TGTGCTAGTGGTTTGAGTGGGACGACAGATACGCAGTATTTT	CASGLSGTTDTQYF
TRBD2	TRBV20-1	many	TRBJ2-7	TGCAGTGCTAGGGGACTAGCGGACTACGAGCAGTACTTC	CSARGLADYEQYF
-	TRBV6-5	many	TRBJ2-1	TGTGCCAGCAGTTACACCGACAGCAATGAGCAGTTCTTC	CASSYTDSNEQFF
-	TRBV19	few	TRBJ1-1	TGTGCCAGTATAGGGGGGGTAGCTGGCATTGAAGCTTTCTTT	CASIGGVAGIEAFF
TRBD1	TRBV9	many	TRBJ1-3	TGTGCCAGCAGCGTAGGGCAGGGGGTAGGAGGAAACACCATATATTTT	CASSVGQGVGGNTIYF
-	TRBV7-2	many	TRBJ2-1	TGTGCCAGCAGCTTATCGGCAGGTAGAAGCTCCTACAATGAGCAGTTCTTC	CASSLSAGRSSYNEQFF
TRBD1	TRBV7-9	many	TRBJ1-2	TGTGCCAGCAGCCCAGGACAGGACCTACGCGGCTACACCTTC	CASSPGQDLRGYTF
-	TRBV19	many	TRBJ1-2	TGTGCCAGTTTAGGGGGGCCTGACTATGGCTACACCTTC	CASLGGPDYGYTF
-	TRBV2	many	TRBJ2-7	TGTGCCAGCAGTGTTCAGGGGACCTCCTACGAGCAGTACTTC	CASSVQGTSYEQYF
-	TRBV6-1	many	TRBJ1-5	TGTGCCAGCAGATTAGGGATCAATCAGCCCCAGCATTTT	CASRLGINQPQHF
-	TRBV20-1	-	TRBJ2-5	TGCAGTGCTACGGGGCCGGCCCCCCAAGAGACCCAGTACTTC	CSATGPAPQETQYF
TRBD1	TRBV9	many	TRBJ1-1	TGTGCCAGCAGCGTAGAAGAAGGCAGGGGGAGGACTGAAGCTTTCTTT	CASSVEEGRGRTEAFF
-	TRBV27	-	TRBJ2-7	TGTGCCAGCAGTTCGTCGACAGGCTCCTACGAGCAGTACTTC	CASSSSTGSYEQYF
-	TRBV5-1	many	TRBJ2-3	TGCGCCAGCAGCTTCTGGGGAAGGGATACGCAGTATTTT	CASSFWGRDTQYF
-	TRBV18	many	TRBJ1-5	TGTGCCAGCTCTCTAGGTACGCGCAATCAGCCCCAGCATTTT	CASSLGTRNQPQHF
-	TRBV2	many	TRBJ2-1	TGTGCCAGCGTCGGAGACAATGAGCAGTTCTTC	CASVGDNEQFF
-	TRBV18	many	TRBJ2-3	TGTGCCAGCTCACCCCAAGGAAGCCTTAGCACAGATACGCAGTATTTT	CASSPQGSLSTDTQYF
-	TRBV6-5	many	TRBJ2-3	TGTGCCAGCAGTTACTCGGTCGCAGATACGCAGTATTTT	CASSYSVADTQYF
TRBD1	TRBV20-1	-	TRBJ2-7	TGCAGTTCTAGAGCCGGGACAGGGCTCCCCTACGAGCATTACTTC	CSSRAGTGLPYEHYF
-	TRBV6-1	few	TRBJ1-1	TGTGCCAGCAGTACTGAATACAGGGCGAACACTGAAGCTTTCTTT	CASSTEYRANTEAFF
-	TRBV5-1	-	TRBJ2-5	TGCGCCAGCAGCAAACGTCCCCAAGAGACCCAGTACTTC	CASSKRPQETQYF
-	TRBV3-1	many	TRBJ1-1	TGTGCCAGCGGAGGGGTTAAAACTGAAGCTTTCTTT	CASGGVKTEAFF
TRBD2	TRBV3-1	many	TRBJ2-3	TGTGCCAGCAGCCAAGTTAGCGGGGTCAGAGATACGCAGTATTTT	CASSQVSGVRDTQYF
-	TRBV19	-	TRBJ2-5	TGTGCCAGTAGTATAGGGGGGATTCAGTCAGGGCAAGAGACCCAGTACTTC	CASSIGGIQSGQETQYF
-	TRBV27	-	TRBJ2-7	TGTGCCAGCAGTCCTGCAGGGGAATACGAGCAGTACTTC	CASSPAGEYEQYF